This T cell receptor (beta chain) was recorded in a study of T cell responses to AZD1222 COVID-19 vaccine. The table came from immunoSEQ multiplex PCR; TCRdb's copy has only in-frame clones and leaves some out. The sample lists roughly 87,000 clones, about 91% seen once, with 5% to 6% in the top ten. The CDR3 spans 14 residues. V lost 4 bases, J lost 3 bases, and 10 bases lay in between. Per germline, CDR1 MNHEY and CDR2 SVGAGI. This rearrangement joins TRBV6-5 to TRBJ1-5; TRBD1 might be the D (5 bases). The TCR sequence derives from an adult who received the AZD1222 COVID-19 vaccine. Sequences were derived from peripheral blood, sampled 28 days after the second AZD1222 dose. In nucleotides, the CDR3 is TGTGCCAGCAGTTTAGGTGGGACCAATCAGCCCCAGCATTTT. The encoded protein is CASSLGGTNQPQHF.